These 7 T cell receptor beta chains were sequenced from one sample in a study of CD4 T cells in relation to SARS-CoV-2 and coronaviruses. Unexposed donor CD4+ T cells date from 2011-2018, before the COVID-19 pandemic. CD4+ T cells were isolated from the cells after about ten days of culture. These receptors have no identified antigens. The assay was immunoSEQ multiplex PCR, and TCRdb's table has in-frame clones only and misses some. This table has about 17,000 clones, around 76% appearing once. The sample consisted of CD4+ T cells from PBMCs, cultured in vitro. These receptors were taken from a human donor in good health.

J is TRBJ1-5 and V is TRBV19; 10 bases are a match to TRBD1. The CDR3 totals 13 residues. V was pared by 6 bases and J by 4 bases, with 0 bases of the junction left unmatched. Germline V gives CDR1 LNHDA, CDR2 SQIVND (reference sequence). The CDR3 protein is CASRDRGNQPQHF. CDR3 nucleotide sequence: TGTGCCAGTAGGGACAGGGGGAATCAGCCCCAGCATTTT.

This rearrangement joins TRBV5-1 to TRBJ1-5; D unresolved. The ends were cut back, 2 bases at V and 4 bases at J, with 7 bases in the middle. The CDR3 totals 13 residues. CDR1 and CDR2 (germline): SGHRS, YFSETQ. The CDR3 DNA is TGCGCCAGCAGCTTATCGGAGAATCAGCCCCAGCATTTT. Protein sequence: CASSLSENQPQHF. Complete variable domain (other parts from reference TRBV5-1 and TRBJ1-5): KAGVTQTPRYLIKTRGQQVTLSCSPISGHRSVSWYQQTPGQGLQFLFEYFSETQRNKGNFPGRFSGRQFSNSRSEMNVSTLELGDSALYLCASSLSENQPQHFGDGTRLSIL.

This chain links TRBV27 with TRBJ1-1; D possibly corresponds to TRBD1 (6 bases). The CDR3 sequence is 13 residues long. Germline loops: CDR1 MNHEY, CDR2 SMNVEV (reference sequence). Trimming left V 5 bases short and J 10 bases short, with 17 bases between. The DNA of the CDR3 is TGTGCCAGCAGTCCGCAGGGGTTTTCGACAGCTTTCTTT. Its translation: CASSPQGFSTAFF.

The V call is TRBV18, the J call TRBJ1-2; no clear D gene. This CDR3 contains 12 residues. V lost 4 bases and J lost 8, with 11 bases in between. In germline, CDR1 is KGHSH, CDR2 LQKENI. The DNA for the CDR3 is TGTGCCAGCTCACTGGAGGGATCGGGCTACACCTTC. It translates to CASSLEGSGYTF. Based on the CDR3 plus reference TRBV18 and TRBJ1-2, the full variable domain is NAGVMQNPRHLVRRRGQEARLRCSPMKGHSHVYWYRQLPEEGLKFMVYLQKENIIDESGMPKERFSAEFPKEGPSILRIQQVVRGDSAAYFCASSLEGSGYTFGSGTRLTVV.

This clone came up a few times. Additional DNA sequences in this sample encode the identical CDR3. This chain's CDR3 is CASSTRQGAGGYTF. CDR3 coding DNA: TGTGCCAGCAGTACCCGACAGGGGGCAGGGGGCTACACCTTC. The chain uses TRBV27 and TRBJ1-2, with 10 bases matching TRBD1. Germline V gene sequence: CDR1 MNHEY, CDR2 SMNVEV (reference sequence). Unmatched junction bases numbered 8, after V lost 5 bases and J lost 8 bases. The CDR3 is made up of 14 amino acids.

This clone was counted only a few times. V is TRBV2 and J is TRBJ2-5; D is perhaps TRBD1 (5 bases). The CDR3 loop spans 14 amino acids. Trimming took off 5 bases at V and 2 bases at J, with 12 bases between the two ends. Per germline, CDR1 SNHLY and CDR2 FYNNEI. In DNA form, the CDR3 reads TGTGCCAGCAGTTTAAGGGGTCGGCAAGAGACCCAGTACTTC. Its protein product is CASSLRGRQETQYF.

In this sample, this clone turned up once. The J gene is TRBJ2-5, the V gene TRBV5-1; no firm D call. Germline V CDR1 and CDR2: SGHRS, YFSETQ. V dropped 3 bases and J dropped 0 bases, with 9 bases sitting between them. The CDR3 covers 14 residues. CDR3 residues: CASSWNTDQETQYF. DNA for the CDR3: TGCGCCAGCAGCTGGAACACAGACCAAGAGACCCAGTACTTC.